One and the same sample provided the 25 T cell receptor beta chains below, sequenced in a study of T-cell reconstitution after alpha-beta-depleted transplantation in children. Preparation of the TCRbeta library was carried out with unique molecular identifiers. TCRdb re-called the PCR reads with MiXCR, one entry per CDR3 protein. The sample includes about 360,000 distinct CDR3 sequences, about an eighth of them seen just once. The sample in question was PBMCs, obtained from the stem cell graft. These receptor sequences come from a human donor who donated a stem cell graft to a child with Fanconi anemia.

This clonotype was observed a few times. The chain is built from TRBV12-3 or TRBV12-4 and TRBJ2-5, with D tentatively TRBD2 (5 bases). This CDR3 is built from 16 residues. V lost 4 bases, J lost 4 bases, and 19 bases lay in between. Here the CDR3 reads CASSSRGEPSGETQYF. DNA for the CDR3: TGTGCCAGCAGTTCCCGTGGGGAGCCTTCGGGAGAGACCCAGTACTTC.

This clonotype was seen a handful of times. The J gene is TRBJ2-6, the V gene TRBV14; the D is unclear. Germline V gene sequence: CDR1 SGHDN, CDR2 FVKESK. V gave up 5 bases and J gave up 2 bases, with 10 bases separating them. This CDR3 spans 15 amino acids. The CDR3 DNA follows: TGTGCCAGCAGCTTTCATACTCCTGGGGCCAACGTCCTGACTTTC. It specifies CASSFHTPGANVLTF.

The chain combines TRBV12-3 or TRBV12-4 with TRBJ2-6, with 11 bases identical to TRBD1. The CDR3 spans 13 residues. V lost 6 bases and J lost 13; bases outside the gene matches: 5. The CDR3 bases are TGTGCCAGCAGCGGACAGGGGGCTTCAGTCCTGACTTTC. Translation gives CASSGQGASVLTF.

The chain carries TRBV5-5 and TRBJ2-5; tentative D call: TRBD1 (6 bases). Deletions cut 4 bases from V and 1 base from J, with 11 bases between. Germline lookup yields CDR1 SGHKS and CDR2 YYEKEE (reference sequence). The CDR3 extends over 14 amino acids. The DNA for the CDR3 is TGTGCCAGCAGCCCCGGGACAAGCCAAGAGACCCAGTACTTC. Translating gives CASSPGTSQETQYF.

The CDR3 loop is CASTGDGEKLFF. The CDR3 DNA is TGTGCCAGCACAGGGGATGGAGAAAAACTGTTTTTT. The chain has TRBV2 and TRBJ1-4, with D possibly being TRBD1 (6 bases). The CDR3 length is 12 residues. Trimming took 7 bases from V and 8 from J, leaving 11 bases between them. Germline CDR1 SNHLY, CDR2 FYNNEI. Full variable domain (rest looked up from reference TRBV2 and TRBJ1-4): EPEVTQTPSHQVTQMGQEVILRCVPISNHLYFYWYRQILGQKVEFLVSFYNNEISEKSEIFDDQFSVERPDGSNFTLKIRSTKLEDSAMYFCASTGDGEKLFFGSGTQLSVL.

This clonotype was recorded many times. The DNA of the CDR3 is TGTGCCAGCAGCTCCGGGACCCGATACAATGAGCAGTTCTTC. Translation: CASSSGTRYNEQFF. The chain couples TRBV7-2 to TRBJ2-1; perhaps D is TRBD1 or TRBD2 (5 bases each). Between the trimmed V and J ends, which lost 4 bases and 4 bases, there was a span of 11 bases. The germline V gene encodes CDR1 SGHTA and CDR2 FQGNSA. The CDR3 length is 14 residues.

The V and J genes are TRBV18 and TRBJ2-1; D remains ambiguous. Trimming cost V 2 bases and J 0 bases, with 8 bases left between them. The CDR3 sequence is 15 residues long. Germline lookup yields CDR1 KGHSH and CDR2 LQKENI. CDR3 amino acids: CASSPILSSYNEQFF. The CDR3 coding sequence is TGTGCCAGCTCACCAATCCTGAGCTCCTACAATGAGCAGTTCTTC.

Many counts were recorded for this clonotype. The J gene is TRBJ2-7, the V gene TRBV5-1; 9 nucleotides line up with TRBD1. V was pared by 3 bases and J by 6 bases, with 7 bases of the junction left unmatched. CDR1 is SGHRS, CDR2 YFSETQ, per germline. The CDR3 spans 14 residues. CDR3: CASSSRTGVGEQYF. Written as DNA, the CDR3 is TGCGCCAGCAGCTCACGGACAGGGGTTGGCGAGCAGTACTTC.

This clonotype was seen at least ten times. The chain employs TRBV5-1 and TRBJ2-5; D possibly corresponds to TRBD1 (6 bases). The germline V gene has CDR1 SGHRS and CDR2 YFSETQ. CDR3 length: 15 amino acids. V lost 4 bases, J lost 0 bases, and 13 bases lay in between. The CDR3 region has the DNA TGCGCCAGCAGCCTGGCTACAGGGAACCAAGAGACCCAGTACTTC. It translates to CASSLATGNQETQYF. Based on the CDR3 plus reference TRBV5-1 and TRBJ2-5, the full variable domain is KAGVTQTPRYLIKTRGQQVTLSCSPISGHRSVSWYQQTPGQGLQFLFEYFSETQRNKGNFPGRFSGRQFSNSRSEMNVSTLELGDSALYLCASSLATGNQETQYFGPGTRLLVL.

This clonotype was recorded at least ten times. J is TRBJ2-3 and V is TRBV29-1; the D gene is possibly TRBD2 (6 bases). The CDR3 consists of 15 residues. Germline CDR1 reads SQVTM; CDR2 reads ANQGSEA. V lost 5 bases and J lost 2, with 17 bases in between. CDR3 in DNA: TGCAGCGTTTCCCCCGGGACTCCCCTCACAGATACGCAGTATTTT. Residues: CSVSPGTPLTDTQYF.

There are a few counts of this clonotype. The chain combines TRBV7-6 with TRBJ2-6, with D unclear. Germline-derived CDR1 and CDR2 are SGHVS and FNYEAQ. The CDR3 contains 16 residues. The V and J ends lost 1 base and 0 bases respectively, with 7 bases between them. CDR3 sequence (DNA): TGTGCCAGCAGCTTAGGCCATTTCTCTGGGGCCAACGTCCTGACTTTC. This gives the protein CASSLGHFSGANVLTF.

The genes are TRBV5-1 and TRBJ1-2; a possible D gene is TRBD1 (6 bases). The V and J ends lost 6 bases and 7 bases respectively, with 19 bases between them. Germline V gives CDR1 SGHRS, CDR2 YFSETQ. The CDR3 length is 14 residues. The CDR3 DNA is TGCGCCAGCAAGGGACACCTTCAGGGTGGTGGCTACACCTTC. This codes for CASKGHLQGGGYTF.

This clonotype was counted at least ten times. V and J are TRBV29-1 and TRBJ2-2; 8 bases are shared with TRBD1. Trimming cost V 7 bases and J 5 bases; bases outside gene matches: 6. This CDR3 has 13 residues. Germline CDR1 SQVTM, CDR2 ANQGSEA. The chain's CDR3 is CSAFRGHTGELFF. CDR3 in DNA: TGCAGCGCCTTCAGGGGGCATACCGGGGAGCTGTTTTTT.

This clonotype was seen repeatedly, ten times or more. The chain combines TRBV20-1 with TRBJ1-1; the D is unclear. Germline CDR1 DFQATT, CDR2 SNEGSKA (reference sequence). CDR3 size: 14 residues. Trimming took 3 bases from V and 4 from J, leaving 15 bases between them. CDR3 residues: CSARGPKGSTEAFF. The CDR3 DNA reads TGCAGTGCTAGGGGCCCCAAAGGGAGCACTGAAGCTTTCTTT.

This clonotype has just a few counts. This sequence joins TRBV9 and TRBJ2-3; D remains unclear. Germline CDR1 SGDLS, CDR2 YYNGEE. Trimming took off 0 bases at V and 4 bases at J, with 6 bases between the two ends. The CDR3 loop spans 13 amino acids. The CDR3, as DNA: TGTGCCAGCAGCGTAGATCTTCCAGATACGCAGTATTTT. Translated: CASSVDLPDTQYF.

This clonotype was counted a few times. This chain connects TRBV20-1 to TRBJ2-4; TRBD1 matches at 8 bases. The CDR3 has 13 amino acids. Per the germline V gene, CDR1 is DFQATT and CDR2 is SNEGSKA (reference sequence). V lost 1 base and J lost 7; bases outside the gene matches: 3. CDR3 amino acids: CSARVNRGNIQYF. The CDR3 region has the DNA TGCAGTGCTAGAGTAAACAGGGGGAACATTCAGTACTTC.

This clonotype was seen at least ten times. The gene calls are TRBV27 and TRBJ2-1, with D possibly being TRBD2 (6 bases). The CDR3 is 15 residues long. The V and J ends lost 7 bases and 3 bases respectively, with 16 bases between them. CDR1 and CDR2 (germline): MNHEY, SMNVEV (reference sequence). The CDR3 loop is CASKTIGTFYNEQFF. CDR3 nucleotides: TGTGCCAGCAAGACCATCGGGACTTTCTACAATGAGCAGTTCTTC.

This clonotype was seen many times. The V call is TRBV7-2, the J call TRBJ2-7; D gene uncertain. V gave up 2 bases and J gave up 4 bases, with 6 bases separating them. The CDR3 consists of 12 residues. The germline gives CDR1 SGHTA, CDR2 FQGNSA. The CDR3 spells CASSLWSYEQYF. Here the CDR3 DNA reads TGTGCCAGCAGCTTATGGAGTTACGAGCAGTACTTC.

The rearrangement links TRBV5-1 to TRBJ1-2; maybe TRBD1 (6 bases). V was cut by 5 bases and J by 4 bases, with 12 bases left in between. The CDR3 is 13 amino acids. CDR1 and CDR2 (germline): SGHRS, YFSETQ. CDR3 coding DNA: TGCGCCAGCAGACTGGACAGTCTCTATGGCTACACCTTC. Translated: CASRLDSLYGYTF. The full variable domain, rest sourced from reference TRBV5-1 and TRBJ1-2, is KAGVTQTPRYLIKTRGQQVTLSCSPISGHRSVSWYQQTPGQGLQFLFEYFSETQRNKGNFPGRFSGRQFSNSRSEMNVSTLELGDSALYLCASRLDSLYGYTFGSGTRLTVV.

The CDR3 spells CSVPEPPQSDTQYF. The CDR3, as DNA: TGCAGTGTCCCAGAACCCCCTCAGTCCGATACGCAGTATTTT. This chain links TRBV20-1 with TRBJ2-3, with D uncertain. This CDR3 is 14 amino acids long. Germline V CDR1 and CDR2: DFQATT, SNEGSKA (reference sequence). Trimming stripped 7 bases from V and 6 bases from J, with 20 bases between.

The CDR3 bases are TGTGCCACCAGCTCGACAGGGTTATATGGCTACACCTTC. It translates to CATSSTGLYGYTF. The chain recombines TRBV15 with TRBJ1-2, with 7 bases fitting TRBD1. The CDR3 loop spans 13 amino acids. Germline V gene sequence: CDR1 LNHNV, CDR2 YYDKDF (reference sequence). V dropped 5 bases and J dropped 5; count of bases not matched to a gene: 5.

Worth noting for this clonotype: The junction departs from the called germline gene at one end, perhaps through a read error. The chain employs TRBV11-2 and TRBJ1-6; D gene ambiguous. The length of the CDR3 is 15 residues. Germline V lookup: CDR1 SGHAT, CDR2 FQNNGV. The CDR3 region is CARSSHGGLSSPLHF. CDR3 sequence (DNA): TGTGCCAGAAGCTCCCATGGAGGGTTAAGTTCACCCCTCCACTTT.

This clonotype has a count of ten or more. J is TRBJ2-3 and V is TRBV20-1; D not resolved. Looked up from germline, CDR1 is DFQATT and CDR2 is SNEGSKA (reference sequence). The V and J ends lost 5 bases and 6 bases respectively, with 12 bases between them. The CDR3 consists of 12 residues. The CDR3 coding sequence is TGCAGTGCTCACCTCATTTTGGATACGCAGTATTTT. Protein: CSAHLILDTQYF.

The rearrangement links TRBV5-6 to TRBJ2-3, with D unresolved. CDR1 is SGHDT and CDR2 is YYEEEE in the germline V gene. This CDR3 is built from 16 residues. V lost 3 bases and J 0 bases, leaving 14 bases between the germline ends. The CDR3 is CASSSARTSSTDTQYF. The CDR3 nucleotides are TGTGCCAGCAGCTCGGCGAGAACCTCTAGCACAGATACGCAGTATTTT.

In this sample, this clonotype turned up a few times. The chain couples TRBV6-5 to TRBJ2-7, with D perhaps matching TRBD2 (6 bases). This CDR3 is 13 amino acids long. V was cut by 3 bases and J by 5 bases, with 11 bases left in between. Germline assignment: CDR1 MNHEY and CDR2 SVGAGI. The CDR3 nucleotides are TGTGCCAGCAGTTATGGATGGGGGGACGAGCAGTACTTC. It codes for CASSYGWGDEQYF.